This TCR beta chain was sequenced in a study of T cell responses to AZD1222 COVID-19 vaccine. Looking at the study overall: Analysis merged second doses at about 4 or about 12 weeks. Study observations and caveats: Nearly half of the spike-specific TCRs reportedly recognize variant regions that carry no mutations. Spike-wide coverage was observed for vaccine-associated CD4 TCRs, with dominant responses at 160-218 and 743-854. Sampled repertoires all dated from after the peak T cell response.

Assay: immunoSEQ multiplex PCR; the TCRdb copy retains only in-frame clones and omits some. The sample consists of roughly 110,000 clones, 89% of them appearing once. With respect to this clone: No antigen is known for it.

This CDR3 has 15 amino acids. Trimming shortened V by 6 bases and J by 0 bases, and 11 bases separated the two germline ends. CDR1 and CDR2 (germline): LNHDA, SQIVND (reference sequence). V gene TRBV19 combines with J gene TRBJ1-4; D is ambiguous. This sequence was found in an adult in good health. Sample: peripheral blood, taken on day 0 of AZD1222 vaccination. DNA of the CDR3: TGTGCCAGTAGGACGACACTTGCAACTAATGAAAAACTGTTTTTT. This sequence encodes CASRTTLATNEKLFF. Filled out from reference TRBV19 and TRBJ1-4, the complete variable domain reads DGGITQSPKYLFRKEGQNVTLSCEQNLNHDAMYWYRQDPGQGLRLIYYSQIVNDFQKGDIAEGYSVSREKKESFPLTVTSAQKNPTAFYLCASRTTLATNEKLFFGSGTQLSVL.